The 12 T cell receptor beta chains listed next were all sequenced from one sample in a study of cytomegalovirus exposure and HLA in healthy donors. Only in-frame clones appear in the TCRdb table, and some are missing; sequencing was by immunoSEQ multiplex PCR. The sample includes about 150,000 clones, 86% of them seen just once. The sample was PBMCs. These receptors all come from a man younger than 30 in good health and CMV-seropositive.

The count of this clone is one. The chain links TRBV7-2 to TRBJ2-1, with TRBD2 matching over 8 bases. The germline V gene encodes CDR1 SGHTA and CDR2 FQGNSA. The CDR3 consists of 16 residues. Trimming cost V 5 bases and J 3 bases; bases outside gene matches: 9. CDR3 DNA sequence: TGTGCCAGCAGCCGCCGGGGGGGGAACATCTACAATGAGCAGTTCTTC. This encodes CASSRRGGNIYNEQFF.

The chain employs TRBV27 and TRBJ2-7; 8 positions match TRBD1. There are 16 residues in the CDR3. Germline CDR1 reads MNHEY; CDR2 reads SMNVEV (reference sequence). The V segment lost 5 bases and the J segment 5 bases; nucleotides outside the gene matches: 14. The DNA of the CDR3 is TGTGCCAGCAGTCCCCTCGACAGGGGAGGTGGACACGAGCAGTACTTC. Amino acid sequence: CASSPLDRGGGHEQYF.

The chain couples TRBV4-3 to TRBJ2-7; 7 bases line up with TRBD2. The CDR3 runs to 15 residues. The ends lost 0 bases at V and 2 bases at J; junction bases unmatched: 4. The germline gives CDR1 LGHNA, CDR2 YSLEER. Written as DNA, the CDR3 is TGCGCCAGCAGCCAAGAGTCTAGCGGCACCTACGAGCAGTACTTC. Residues: CASSQESSGTYEQYF.

The gene calls are TRBV5-5 and TRBJ1-2; 7 positions match TRBD1. Germline CDR1 is SGHKS and CDR2 is YYEKEE (reference sequence). The CDR3 totals 13 residues. Trimming took 4 bases from V and 5 from J; bases not matched to a gene: 5. CDR3 nucleotide sequence: TGTGCCAGCAGCCCGACAGGGACGTATGGCTACACCTTC. Translated, it gives CASSPTGTYGYTF.

This rearrangement joins TRBV7-3 to TRBJ2-3; possible D gene TRBD2, 5 bases. V was cut by 2 bases and J by 6 bases, with 15 bases left in between. CDR3 size: 15 residues. Germline CDR1 is SGHTA and CDR2 is FQGTGA. DNA for the CDR3: TGTGCCAGCAGCTTAGGCGGGCGGCCGAGGGATACGCAGTATTTT. Encoded protein: CASSLGGRPRDTQYF.

J is TRBJ1-1 and V is TRBV11-2, with TRBD1 matching over 7 bases. Per the germline V gene, CDR1 is SGHAT and CDR2 is FQNNGV. The CDR3 sequence is 15 residues long. J lost 0 bases, V lost 4 bases, and 5 bases had no gene match. The CDR3 region is CASSSRTGMNTEAFF. In DNA form, the CDR3 reads TGTGCCAGCAGCTCCCGGACAGGCATGAACACTGAAGCTTTCTTT.

The chain joins TRBV27 to TRBJ1-1, with 9 bases identical to TRBD1. This CDR3 region has 16 residues. Germline V gene lookup returns CDR1 MNHEY and CDR2 SMNVEV (reference sequence). J gave up 11 bases and V 5 bases, and 18 bases lay outside the gene matches. In DNA form, the CDR3 reads TGTGCCAGCAGTCCGGGAAGGAATACAGGGGGCTTGGGCGCTTTCTTT. Amino acid sequence: CASSPGRNTGGLGAFF.

Written as DNA, the CDR3 is TGTGCCAGCTCACCGTTCGAAGCGGGGGTTAGCACAGATACGCAGTATTTT. The encoded protein is CASSPFEAGVSTDTQYF. This chain connects TRBV18 to TRBJ2-3, with TRBD2 matching over 8 bases. This CDR3 has 17 residues. J was trimmed by 0 bases and V by 3 bases; bases with no gene match: 8. The germline gives CDR1 KGHSH, CDR2 LQKENI.

The chain joins TRBV7-9 to TRBJ1-5; D is unresolved. Germline V gives CDR1 SEHNR, CDR2 FQNEAQ (reference sequence). The CDR3 consists of 13 residues. V lost 1 base and J lost 6, with 7 bases in between. The CDR3 DNA sequence: TGTGCCAGCAGCTTAGTTGAGGGTCAGCCCCAGCATTTT. Translated: CASSLVEGQPQHF.

The genes are TRBV2 and TRBJ1-3; D unclear. Between the trimmed V and J ends, which lost 2 bases and 3 bases, there was a span of 17 bases. Germline-derived CDR1 and CDR2 are SNHLY and FYNNEI. The CDR3 runs 17 residues. CDR3 protein: CASSENGGVSIGNTIYF. The CDR3 DNA sequence: TGTGCCAGCAGTGAAAATGGCGGGGTTAGCATTGGAAACACCATATATTTT. The full variable domain, its missing parts supplied by reference TRBV2 and TRBJ1-3, is EPEVTQTPSHQVTQMGQEVILRCVPISNHLYFYWYRQILGQKVEFLVSFYNNEISEKSEIFDDQFSVERPDGSNFTLKIRSTKLEDSAMYFCASSENGGVSIGNTIYFGEGSWLTVV.

DNA for the CDR3: TGTGCCAGCAGCTTAAGTCCCCGAGGGACCGGGGAGCTGTTTTTT. This encodes CASSLSPRGTGELFF. The chain uses TRBV7-3 and TRBJ2-2; possible D gene TRBD2, 5 bases. CDR1 and CDR2 (germline): SGHTA, FQGTGA. Trimming cost V 1 base and J 5 bases, with 11 bases left between them. The CDR3 totals 15 residues. Complete variable domain (other parts from reference TRBV7-3 and TRBJ2-2): GAGVSQTPSNKVTEKGKYVELRCDPISGHTALYWYRQSLGQGPEFLIYFQGTGAADDSGLPNDRFFAVRPEGSVSTLKIQRTERGDSAVYLCASSLSPRGTGELFFGEGSRLTVL.

A few counts support this clone. V and J are TRBV11-2 and TRBJ1-2; D unclear. Looked up from germline, CDR1 is SGHAT and CDR2 is FQNNGV. V was clipped by 0 bases and J by 7 bases, with 9 bases between them. The CDR3 is 13 residues long. The CDR3 DNA is TGTGCCAGCAGCTTAGAGGTTAACGGTGGCTACACCTTC. This encodes CASSLEVNGGYTF.